These 9 T cell receptor beta chains came from one sample sequenced in a study of CD8+ T cells in alopecia areata. It was cDNA, reverse transcribed from extracted RNA, that served as the sequencing template. Libraries were prepared by immunoSEQ multiplex PCR; TCRdb keeps only in-frame clonotypes and omits some of them. The sample yields 95,000 to 100,000 clones, more than 55% seen once. Indicated treatment: oral pan-JAK inhibitor, 5-10 mg twice daily. Sequenced material: CD8+ T cells sorted from blood, taken at week 4, from a patient treated with tofacitinib. These receptors all come from a human donor with alopecia areata.

This chain links TRBV30 with TRBJ2-6; D is undetermined. V shed 2 bases and J shed 2 bases, with 7 bases lying between them. The CDR3 contains 14 residues. Germline V gives CDR1 GTSNPN, CDR2 SVGIG (reference sequence). CDR3 nucleotides: TGTGCCTGGAGTCATGGGGCTGGGGCCAACGTCCTGACTTTC. Amino acid sequence: CAWSHGAGANVLTF.

This clone was seen only a few times. V gene TRBV5-6 combines with J gene TRBJ1-2, with D possibly TRBD1 on 5 matching bases. Trimming left V 2 bases short and J 5 bases short, with 13 bases between. This CDR3 region has 14 residues. Germline V gives CDR1 SGHDT, CDR2 YYEEEE. The CDR3 DNA sequence: TGTGCCAGCAGCTTTGGGACCCGTGCGTATGGCTACACCTTC. Its translation: CASSFGTRAYGYTF.

The chain has TRBV28 and TRBJ2-1, with D tentatively TRBD1 (5 bases). The V end was cut by 5 bases, the J end by 7 bases, with 12 bases between. The CDR3 has 13 amino acids. From germline, CDR1 is MDHEN and CDR2 SYDVKM. The CDR3 DNA sequence: TGTGCCAGCAGTCTAGGGGTTTTAAATGAGCAGTTCTTC. Amino acid sequence: CASSLGVLNEQFF.

This clone turned up a few times. This sequence joins TRBV25-1 and TRBJ2-3; D is uncertain. Trimming took 4 bases from V and 3 from J, leaving 5 bases between them. The CDR3 is made up of 12 amino acids. Germline V gene lookup returns CDR1 MGHDK and CDR2 SYGVNS. The CDR3 DNA is TGTGCCAGCAGTGTACTGACAGATACGCAGTATTTT. Translation gives CASSVLTDTQYF.

The chain has TRBV30 and TRBJ2-7, with D uncertain. Between the trimmed V and J ends, which lost 1 base and 0 bases, there was a span of 10 bases. In germline, CDR1 is GTSNPN, CDR2 SVGIG (reference sequence). The CDR3 contains 14 residues. As DNA, the CDR3 is TGTGCCTGGAGTGAGGGCGGTCCCTCCTACGAGCAGTACTTC. The encoded protein is CAWSEGGPSYEQYF.

Points on this clone: Compared with germline, one end of the junction differs, possibly owing to a read error. The gene calls are TRBV4-3 and TRBJ2-3; D remains ambiguous. The CDR3 sequence is 18 residues long. Looked up from germline, CDR1 is LGHNA and CDR2 is YSLEER. Here the CDR3 DNA reads TGCGCCAGCGGCCAAGACTCAACTCATTTAGGGAGCACAGATACGCAGTATTTT. As protein: CASGQDSTHLGSTDTQYF.

This rearrangement joins TRBV29-1 to TRBJ1-1; D remains unclear. The V and J ends lost 4 bases and 5 bases respectively, with 14 bases between them. The CDR3 consists of 13 residues. CDR1 is SQVTM, CDR2 ANQGSEA, per germline. CDR3 protein: CSVGPQGGTEAFF. The CDR3 bases are TGCAGCGTTGGACCCCAAGGTGGGACTGAAGCTTTCTTT.

The J gene is TRBJ2-1, the V gene TRBV6-5; the D is unclear. The CDR3 spans 15 residues. The V and J ends lost 4 bases and 3 bases respectively, with 13 bases between them. CDR1 and CDR2 from the germline V gene are MNHEY and SVGAGI. The DNA of the CDR3 is TGTGCCAGCAGTTTTGGACGTACCCTCTACAATGAGCAGTTCTTC. Translation: CASSFGRTLYNEQFF.

The genes are TRBV28 and TRBJ2-7, with 13 bases matching TRBD2. Looked up from germline, CDR1 is MDHEN and CDR2 is SYDVKM. The V gene end was trimmed by 9 bases and the J gene end by 5 bases; junction bases not matched to a gene: 7. This CDR3 has 14 residues. Here the CDR3 reads CASGGLAGLNEQYF. Written as DNA, the CDR3 is TGTGCCAGTGGGGGACTAGCGGGACTCAACGAGCAGTACTTC.